The 13 T cell receptor beta chains below all came from one sample that was sequenced in a study of T cell responses to AZD1222 COVID-19 vaccine (TCRdb year 2021). This sample's time point label indicates: about 28 days (+/-7) after the second vaccine dose. The library was produced with the immunoSEQ multiplex PCR assay. The table comes from immuneACCESS by way of TCRdb, which keeps in-frame sequences with V and J called. Part of the clones is missing from these tables; in studies checked, under half for an unresolved V gene and the rest for unknown reasons. For this sample there are almost 70,000 clones; around 80% appear just once. The ten largest clones add up to about 14% of the sample. The sample in question was peripheral blood, obtained 28 days after the second AZD1222 dose. These receptor sequences come from an adult who received the AZD1222 COVID-19 vaccine.

V usage is TRBV18 and J usage is TRBJ1-1; D may be TRBD1 (5 bases). CDR3 length equals 15 residues. The V and J ends lost 1 base and 0 bases respectively, with 9 bases between them. Germline V gives CDR1 KGHSH, CDR2 LQKENI. The CDR3 nucleotides are TGTGCCAGCTCACCACTGACAGCCTTGAACACTGAAGCTTTCTTT. It encodes CASSPLTALNTEAFF.

This clone was seen more than once but under ten times. The rearrangement uses TRBV11-3 and TRBJ2-2, with 7 nucleotides matching TRBD2. This CDR3 is 15 amino acids long. Trimming removed 5 bases from V and 6 bases from J; junction bases left unmatched: 9. Germline V gene lookup returns CDR1 SGHNT and CDR2 YENEEA. This chain's CDR3 is CASSPNKAGAGELFF. The CDR3 DNA reads TGTGCCAGCAGCCCGAACAAGGCGGGGGCCGGGGAGCTGTTTTTT.

V and J are TRBV9 and TRBJ2-7, with TRBD2 identical over 13 bases. Germline CDR1 reads SGDLS; CDR2 reads YYNGEE. J gave up 5 bases and V 5 bases, and 7 bases lay outside the gene matches. The CDR3 sequence is 15 residues long. The CDR3 sequence is CASRRTSGGADEQYF. In DNA, the CDR3 is TGTGCCAGCAGACGAACTAGCGGGGGGGCCGACGAGCAGTACTTC.

This chain links TRBV19 with TRBJ2-1; D remains ambiguous. The germline gives CDR1 LNHDA, CDR2 SQIVND (reference sequence). Trimming left V 3 bases short and J 4 bases short, with 7 bases between. This CDR3 has 13 residues. The CDR3 nucleotides read TGTGCCAGTAGTATTCGAAGGTACAATGAGCAGTTCTTC. This sequence encodes CASSIRRYNEQFF.

This clone came up once. The chain recombines TRBV6-5 with TRBJ1-1; D is perhaps TRBD1 (5 bases). The ends were cut back, 6 bases at V and 1 base at J, with 9 bases in the middle. Germline V gene sequence: CDR1 MNHEY, CDR2 SVGAGI. This CDR3 region has 13 residues. For the CDR3, the DNA is TGTGCCAGCAGCCTGGACACGAACACTGAAGCTTTCTTT. It translates to CASSLDTNTEAFF.

This clone was seen just once. The CDR3 sequence is CASSVGIQGGNSPLHF. The CDR3 DNA sequence: TGTGCCAGCAGCGTAGGAATCCAGGGAGGTAATTCACCCCTCCACTTT. The J gene is TRBJ1-6, the V gene TRBV9, with a possible D match to TRBD1 (5 bases). V lost 0 bases, J lost 6 bases, and 13 bases lay in between. Germline loops: CDR1 SGDLS, CDR2 YYNGEE. CDR3 length: 16 residues.

DNA of the CDR3: TGTGCCAGCAGTATACTAGCGGGGGCGACGTACCAAGAGACCCAGTACTTC. Translated, it gives CASSILAGATYQETQYF. The genes are TRBV6-7 and TRBJ2-5; 11 bases are a match to TRBD2. TRBV6-7 is placed among ORFs of uncertain function. The length of the CDR3 is 17 residues. The J segment lost 0 bases and the V segment lost 5 bases, leaving 8 bases of the junction unmatched.

This clone occurred many times. The chain has TRBV6-1 and TRBJ1-1; unclear D gene. The CDR3 spans 13 residues. Germline loops: CDR1 MNHNS, CDR2 SASEGT. Trimming removed 1 base from V and 0 bases from J, with 3 bases in between. CDR3: CASSEEMNTEAFF. CDR3 DNA: TGTGCCAGCAGTGAAGAGATGAACACTGAAGCTTTCTTT.

V and J are TRBV6-5 and TRBJ2-7; D gene uncertain. V lost 5 bases to trimming and J lost 5 bases, with 10 bases between them. The CDR3 extends over 12 amino acids. Germline V lookup: CDR1 MNHEY, CDR2 SVGAGI. The CDR3, as DNA: TGTGCCAGCAGTACCCCCCGAGACGAGCAGTACTTC. This codes for CASSTPRDEQYF.

The rearrangement joins TRBV5-8 to TRBJ1-2; 9 nucleotides match TRBD1. The V segment lost 2 bases and the J segment 1 base; nucleotides outside the gene matches: 9. From germline, CDR1 is SGHTS and CDR2 YDEGEE. The CDR3 length is 17 residues. The CDR3, as DNA: TGTGCCAGCAGCTTCCTTGGACAGGGGAAGCATAACTATGGCTACACCTTC. Its protein product is CASSFLGQGKHNYGYTF. The whole variable domain, filled in from reference TRBV5-8 and TRBJ1-2, reads EAGVTQSPTHLIKTRGQQATLRCSPISGHTSVYWYQQALGLGLQFLLWYDEGEERNRGNFPPRFSGRQFPNYSSELNVNALELEDSALYLCASSFLGQGKHNYGYTFGSGTRLTVV.

V gene TRBV6-5 combines with J gene TRBJ2-3; possibly TRBD1 or TRBD2 for D (5 bases each). Between the trimmed V and J ends, which lost 6 bases and 6 bases, there was a span of 19 bases. The CDR3 spans 15 residues. CDR1 MNHEY and CDR2 SVGAGI come from the germline V gene. CDR3 amino acids: CASSRGAWGSDTQYF. The CDR3 coding sequence is TGTGCCAGCAGCCGCGGTGCGTGGGGGAGCGATACGCAGTATTTT.

The genes are TRBV2 and TRBJ1-5; 8 nucleotides line up with TRBD1. J lost 4 bases, V lost 7 bases, and 6 bases had no gene match. This CDR3 is 14 amino acids long. Germline V gene data show CDR1 as SNHLY and CDR2 as FYNNEI. Here the CDR3 reads CASTRNRGNQPQHF. The CDR3, as DNA: TGTGCCAGCACGAGGAACAGGGGGAATCAGCCCCAGCATTTT.

The chain recombines TRBV7-3 with TRBJ2-5; TRBD2 is a possible D gene (5 bases). Per germline, CDR1 SGHTA and CDR2 FQGTGA. Between the trimmed V and J ends, which lost 2 bases and 5 bases, there was a span of 9 bases. This CDR3 has 13 amino acids. The CDR3 DNA sequence: TGTGCCAGCAGCTTAGGAGGCTACGAGACCCAGTACTTC. Translating it yields CASSLGGYETQYF.